The TCR beta chain described here comes from a study of T cell responses to AZD1222 COVID-19 vaccine. About the research overall: Whether given at about 4 or about 12 weeks, second doses were pooled.

This CDR3 region has 16 residues. Germline V gene data show CDR1 as MGHRA and CDR2 as YSYEKL. With 4 bases clipped from V and 7 bases from J, the junction kept 11 bases outside the gene matches. A note on this clone: The antigen remains unidentified.

Study-wide points: Vaccine-associated CD4 TCRs spanned spike, dominant at 160-218 and 743-854. Recipients of two AZD1222 doses showed rising Spike-specific TCR breadth and depth. Nearly half of unique spike-specific TCRs reportedly avoided B.1.351 and B.1.1.7 mutated regions.

TCRdb keeps only in-frame clones here, not all; method: immunoSEQ multiplex PCR. The table lists around 100,000 clones, approximately 88% of them singletons. The sample was peripheral blood, taken on day 0 of AZD1222 vaccination. The clonotype originates from an adult in good health. The J gene is TRBJ2-2, the V gene TRBV4-1; 8 bases are a match to TRBD1. CDR3 DNA: TGCGCCAGCAGCCGACTTCAGGGGGCGAGTGGCGGGGAGCTGTTTTTT. Translating gives CASSRLQGASGGELFF.